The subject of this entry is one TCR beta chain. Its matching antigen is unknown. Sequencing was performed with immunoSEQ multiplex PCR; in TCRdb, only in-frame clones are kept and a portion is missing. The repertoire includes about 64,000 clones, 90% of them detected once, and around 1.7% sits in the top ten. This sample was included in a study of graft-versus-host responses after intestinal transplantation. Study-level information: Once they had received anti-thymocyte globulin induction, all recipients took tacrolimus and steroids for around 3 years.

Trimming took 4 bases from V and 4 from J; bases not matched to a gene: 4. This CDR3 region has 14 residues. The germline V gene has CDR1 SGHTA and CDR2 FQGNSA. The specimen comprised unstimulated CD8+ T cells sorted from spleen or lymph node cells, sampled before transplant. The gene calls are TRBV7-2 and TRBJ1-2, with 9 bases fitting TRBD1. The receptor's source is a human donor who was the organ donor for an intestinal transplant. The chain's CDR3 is CASSSGQGLYGYTF. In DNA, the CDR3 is TGTGCCAGCAGCTCTGGACAGGGGCTCTATGGCTACACCTTC.